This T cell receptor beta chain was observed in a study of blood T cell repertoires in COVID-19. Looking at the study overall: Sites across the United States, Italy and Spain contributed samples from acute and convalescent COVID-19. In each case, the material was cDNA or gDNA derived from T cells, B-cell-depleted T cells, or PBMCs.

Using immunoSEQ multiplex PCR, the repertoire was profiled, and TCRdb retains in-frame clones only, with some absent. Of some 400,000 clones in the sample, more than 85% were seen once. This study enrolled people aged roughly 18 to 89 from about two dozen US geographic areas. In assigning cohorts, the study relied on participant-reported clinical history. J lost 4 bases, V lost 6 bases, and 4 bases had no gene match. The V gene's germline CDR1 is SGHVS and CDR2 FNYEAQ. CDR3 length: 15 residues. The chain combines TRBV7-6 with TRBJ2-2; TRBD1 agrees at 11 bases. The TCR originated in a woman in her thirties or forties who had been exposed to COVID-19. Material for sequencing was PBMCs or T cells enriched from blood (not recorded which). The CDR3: CASSGQGAFTGELFF. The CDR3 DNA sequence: TGTGCCAGCAGTGGACAGGGGGCCTTCACCGGGGAGCTGTTTTTT.